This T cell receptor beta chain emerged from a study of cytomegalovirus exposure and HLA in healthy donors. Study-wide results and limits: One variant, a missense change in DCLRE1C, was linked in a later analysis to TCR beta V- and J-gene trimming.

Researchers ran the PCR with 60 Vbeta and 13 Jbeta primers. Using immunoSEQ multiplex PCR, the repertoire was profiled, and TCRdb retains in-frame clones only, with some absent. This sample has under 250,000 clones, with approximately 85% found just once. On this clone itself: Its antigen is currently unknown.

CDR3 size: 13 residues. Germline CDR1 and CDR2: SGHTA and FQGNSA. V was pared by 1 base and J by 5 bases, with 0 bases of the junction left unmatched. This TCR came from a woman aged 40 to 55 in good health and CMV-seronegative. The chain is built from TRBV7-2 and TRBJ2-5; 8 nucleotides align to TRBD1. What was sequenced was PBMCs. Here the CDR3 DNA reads TGTGCCAGCAGCTTAGACAGGGGGGAGACCCAGTACTTC. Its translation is CASSLDRGETQYF.